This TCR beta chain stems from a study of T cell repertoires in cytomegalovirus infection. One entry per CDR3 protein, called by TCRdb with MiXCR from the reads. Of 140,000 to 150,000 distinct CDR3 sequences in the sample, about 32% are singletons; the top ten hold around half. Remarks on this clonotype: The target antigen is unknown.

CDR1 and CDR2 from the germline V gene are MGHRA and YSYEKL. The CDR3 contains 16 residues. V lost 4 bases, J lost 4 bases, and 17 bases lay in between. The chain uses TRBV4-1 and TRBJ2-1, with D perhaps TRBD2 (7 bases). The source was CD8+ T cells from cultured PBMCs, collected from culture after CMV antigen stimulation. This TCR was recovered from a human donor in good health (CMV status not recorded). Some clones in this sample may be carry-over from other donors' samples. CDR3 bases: TGCGCCAGCAGCCGGGTCGCGGGGGCGGGGTACAATGAGCAGTTCTTC. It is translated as CASSRVAGAGYNEQFF.